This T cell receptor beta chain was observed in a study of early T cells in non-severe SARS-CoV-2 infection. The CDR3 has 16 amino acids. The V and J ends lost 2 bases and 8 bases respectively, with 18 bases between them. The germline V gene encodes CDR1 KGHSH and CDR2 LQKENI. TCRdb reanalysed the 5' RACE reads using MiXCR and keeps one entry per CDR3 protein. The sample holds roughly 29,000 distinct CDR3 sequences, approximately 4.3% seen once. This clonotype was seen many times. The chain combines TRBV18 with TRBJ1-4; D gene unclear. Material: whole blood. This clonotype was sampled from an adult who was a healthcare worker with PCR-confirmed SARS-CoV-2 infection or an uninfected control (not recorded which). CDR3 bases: TGTGCCAGCTCACCATCCGGGCCCTCACTCGGAGAAAAACTGTTTTTT. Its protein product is CASSPSGPSLGEKLFF.